Listed below are T cell receptor beta chains from one sample, sequenced in a study of cytomegalovirus exposure and HLA in healthy donors. Clones were sequenced by immunoSEQ multiplex PCR, and TCRdb holds only the in-frame ones, with some missing. The table records some 150,000 clones, roughly four fifths of them present only once. Sample: PBMCs. The receptors shown here come from a man between 18 and 35 years old in good health and CMV-seropositive. The conserved cysteine and the conserved F or W are not part of the CDR3 here.

V gene	J gene	CDR3 protein
TRBV18	TRBJ2-7	ASSAQGAYEQY
TRBV6-1	TRBJ1-1	ASRDGGNTEAF
TRBV5-1	TRBJ2-7	ASSPSDRGDEQY
TRBV15	TRBJ1-3	ATSREGGGSDTIY
TRBV19	TRBJ1-1	ASIHTGLNTEAF
TRBV10-3	TRBJ2-2	AIGLAITGELF
TRBV28	TRBJ2-5	ASLRTQGAWETQY
TRBV30	TRBJ2-1	AWSVQQNNEQF
TRBV18	TRBJ2-2	ASSTAGSGPKNTGELF
TRBV7-9	TRBJ2-5	ASSLTVQETQY
TRBV5-8	TRBJ2-5	ASSAGDRGGETQY
TRBV4-1	TRBJ2-7	ASSQDLIGGIEQY
TRBV10-1	TRBJ2-5	ASSGGTALTQY
TRBV19	TRBJ2-3	ASHSGTASTDTQY
TRBV5-1	TRBJ1-1	ASSVGVMNTEAF
TRBV5-1	TRBJ1-1	ASSRGHGTVAEAF
TRBV29-1	TRBJ1-2	SVDRQGWYGYT
TRBV6-5	TRBJ1-1	ASSYSAGVAF
TRBV5-1	.	ASSPTGAYEQY
TRBV4-1	TRBJ2-5	ASSQVAQETQY
TRBV28	TRBJ2-7	ASSLLDRDYEQY
TRBV9	TRBJ2-7	ASSVGTGPYEQY
TRBV5-4	TRBJ1-3	ASSSSRDRGGGNTIY
TRBV19	TRBJ2-1	ASSWGGNEQF
TRBV9	TRBJ2-1	ASSVDQYNEQF
TRBV5-8	TRBJ2-7	ASSLGLTTYEQY
TRBV9	TRBJ2-7	ASSSGSSYEQY
TRBV4-1	TRBJ1-5	ASSQDRTVQPQH
TRBV11-2	TRBJ2-7	ASSFGSGTYEQY
TRBV2	TRBJ2-2	ASSDRGTGELF
TRBV7-9	TRBJ1-4	ASSQVGTAGGPNEKLF
TRBV19	TRBJ1-5	ASRAQGKGDNQPQH
TRBV5-6	TRBJ1-2	ASSLRGNYGYT
TRBV2	TRBJ2-7	ASSESAGGTYEQY
TRBV28	TRBJ1-1	ASWGDRRTEAF
TRBV5-1	TRBJ2-3	ASSRETDTQY
TRBV27	TRBJ2-1	ASSLGRGAYNEQF
TRBV29-1	TRBJ2-7	SVDNPHRGNYEQY
TRBV7-6	TRBJ2-1	ASSPVTGHNEQF
TRBV7-3	TRBJ2-5	ASSASGTGQETQY
TRBV5-6	TRBJ2-1	ASSPLAGAGSSYNEQF
TRBV28	TRBJ2-7	ASSRLGTSGRYEQY
TRBV28	TRBJ1-5	ASSFQQPQH
TRBV13	TRBJ2-7	ASSHSTGPYEQY
TRBV19	TRBJ1-1	ASSLQGGTEAF
TRBV9	TRBJ2-5	ASSVEAETQY
TRBV7-9	TRBJ1-5	ASSSTSGDQPQH
TRBV27	TRBJ1-4	ASSLTGTSLL
TRBV4-2	TRBJ2-2	ASSQDSSGGRGTGELF
TRBV5-1	TRBJ1-6	ASTTGQTNNSPLH
TRBV6-1	TRBJ1-1	ASRTGTSPNTEAF
TRBV13	TRBJ2-2	ASSLPTGLNTGELF